A selection of T cell receptor beta chains follows, all from one sample in a study of CD8 T cells in Susac syndrome. TCRdb recomputed calls from the immunoSEQ multiplex PCR reads with MiXCR, one row per CDR3 protein. The sample carries a few hundred thousand distinct CDR3 sequences, just over 90% recorded once. What was sequenced was CD4+ T cells from PBMCs. All receptors derive from a human donor with multiple sclerosis. The CDR3 runs from the conserved cysteine through the conserved F or W. Fields, in order: V gene, J gene, clone size, D gene, CDR3 protein, CDR3 DNA. The D gene is left open where the match is weak. The size of a clone is reported for some rows only, either as once, few or many, or as a class for expanded clones.

TRBV5-1	TRBJ2-4	-	TRBD1	CASSWGQGNIQYF	TGCGCCAGCAGCTGGGGACAGGGGAACATTCAGTACTTC
TRBV7-9	TRBJ2-3	-	-	CASSLPRDTQYF	TGTGCCAGCAGCTTACCCAGGGATACGCAGTATTTT
TRBV29-1	TRBJ1-1	-	TRBD1	CSVSGGTGGTEAFF	TGCAGCGTCTCCGGGGGGACAGGGGGCACTGAAGCTTTCTTT
TRBV24-1	TRBJ2-1	once	TRBD1	CATGQGSGDEQFF	TGTGCCACCGGACAGGGATCAGGTGATGAGCAGTTCTTC
TRBV6-5	TRBJ1-2	-	-	CASSYYGTGYTF	TGTGCCAGCAGTTACTATGGGACTGGCTACACCTTC
TRBV7-2	TRBJ2-5	-	TRBD2	CASSFSGRGETQYF	TGTGCCAGCAGCTTCAGCGGGAGGGGGGAGACCCAGTACTTC
TRBV20-1	TRBJ1-2	-	-	CSAREGWPKYGYTF	TGCAGTGCTAGGGAGGGGTGGCCTAAATATGGCTACACCTTC
TRBV30	TRBJ1-1	-	-	CAWTRYSGGEAFF	TGTGCCTGGACCAGGTATTCTGGGGGTGAAGCTTTCTTT
TRBV3-1	TRBJ1-1	-	TRBD1	CASSLRQGDEAFF	TGTGCCAGCAGCTTACGACAGGGGGATGAAGCTTTCTTT
TRBV7-9	TRBJ1-5	-	-	CASSLGGVGQPQHF	TGTGCCAGCAGCTTAGGGGGGGTCGGTCAGCCCCAGCATTTT
TRBV5-4	TRBJ2-2	once	TRBD1	CASSLDVPGQLGELFF	TGTGCCAGCAGCTTGGATGTGCCGGGACAGTTAGGGGAGCTGTTTTTT
TRBV11-2	TRBJ2-3	once	TRBD2	CASSIFGVAGVGTQYF	TGTGCCAGCAGCATCTTCGGGGTGGCGGGAGTGGGTACGCAGTATTTT
TRBV5-1	TRBJ2-1	-	TRBD2	CASSLVVAGGNEQFF	TGCGCCAGCAGCTTGGTCGTAGCGGGGGGCAATGAGCAGTTCTTC
TRBV4-2	TRBJ1-1	few	TRBD1	CASSQGTGPAAEAFF	TGTGCCAGCAGCCAAGGGACAGGGCCAGCCGCTGAAGCTTTCTTT
TRBV7-9	TRBJ2-3	-	-	CASSFGGTRVSDTQYF	TGTGCCAGCAGCTTTGGGGGGACCCGTGTCTCAGATACGCAGTATTTT
TRBV19	TRBJ1-5	once	-	CASSTLPSYSNQPQHF	TGTGCCAGTAGTACCCTACCAAGTTATAGCAATCAGCCCCAGCATTTT
TRBV6-6	TRBJ2-5	once	-	CASSYRREGGETQYF	TGTGCCAGCAGTTATAGGAGGGAGGGGGGGGAGACCCAGTACTTC
TRBV30	TRBJ1-1	-	TRBD1	CAGRQGAVGTEAFF	TGTGCCGGGAGGCAGGGGGCCGTTGGCACTGAAGCTTTCTTT
TRBV3-1	TRBJ2-2	-	TRBD2	CASSQRWAPGGRTNTGELFF	TGTGCCAGCAGCCAAAGATGGGCCCCGGGGGGGCGAACGAACACCGGGGAGCTGTTTTTT
TRBV5-1	TRBJ2-7	once	-	CASSFSSGESSYEQYF	TGCGCCAGCAGTTTCTCGAGCGGAGAGAGCTCCTACGAGCAGTACTTC
TRBV7-9	TRBJ1-3	-	-	CASSRRQGSGNTIYF	TGTGCCAGCAGTCGACGACAAGGCTCTGGAAACACCATATATTTT
TRBV6-5	TRBJ2-3	-	-	CASSLGRIADTQYF	TGTGCCAGCAGTTTGGGGCGTATTGCAGATACGCAGTATTTT
TRBV7-9	TRBJ2-1	-	-	CASRPGSRNEQFF	TGTGCCAGCAGACCCGGTAGTAGGAATGAGCAGTTCTTC
TRBV7-2	TRBJ1-1	-	-	CASVWSGDTEAFF	TGTGCCAGCGTCTGGTCAGGGGACACTGAAGCTTTCTTT
TRBV20-1	TRBJ1-3	once	-	CSAQIDGWGRAGNTIYF	TGCAGTGCGCAAATAGATGGCTGGGGCAGGGCCGGAAACACCATATATTTT
TRBV11-2	TRBJ2-5	-	-	CASRLDRPLAQYQETQYF	TGTGCCAGCAGACTCGACAGGCCCTTAGCCCAGTACCAAGAGACCCAGTACTTC
TRBV2	TRBJ1-5	-	-	CASKRDGYQPQHF	TGTGCCAGCAAACGGGACGGCTATCAGCCCCAGCATTTT
TRBV5-1	TRBJ2-1	-	TRBD1	CASTRDSPYNEQFF	TGCGCCAGCACACGGGACAGCCCGTACAATGAGCAGTTCTTC
TRBV19	TRBJ1-2	-	TRBD1	CASSTQDRGQDFHGYTF	TGTGCCAGTAGTACGCAAGACAGGGGGCAAGATTTCCATGGCTACACCTTC
TRBV7-6	TRBJ1-4	-	-	CASSRHWSNEKLFF	TGTGCCAGCAGCCGACATTGGAGTAATGAAAAACTGTTTTTT
TRBV27	TRBJ2-7	-	TRBD2	CASSPGLVYEQYF	TGTGCCAGCAGTCCGGGACTAGTCTACGAGCAGTACTTC
TRBV3-1	TRBJ2-2	-	-	CASSQAFGSNSAGELFF	TGTGCCAGCAGCCAAGCGTTTGGTAGCAATTCGGCCGGGGAGCTGTTTTTT
TRBV2	TRBJ1-2	-	-	CASSPFRAGVWEANYGYTF	TGTGCCAGCAGTCCCTTCCGGGCAGGTGTGTGGGAAGCTAACTATGGCTACACCTTC
TRBV30	TRBJ1-6	once	-	CAWSQDPNFSPLHF	TGTGCCTGGAGTCAGGATCCCAATTTTTCACCCCTCCACTTT
TRBV30	TRBJ1-1	-	-	CAWSKGWTEAFF	TGTGCCTGGAGTAAGGGGTGGACTGAAGCTTTCTTT
TRBV24-1	TRBJ2-5	-	-	CATSVSPWETQYF	TGTGCCACCAGTGTGTCCCCATGGGAGACCCAGTACTTC
TRBV12-3/TRBV12-4	TRBJ2-7	once	TRBD1	CASSDVPGQDFNYEQYF	TGTGCCAGCAGTGATGTACCGGGACAGGATTTTAACTACGAGCAGTACTTC
TRBV6-1	TRBJ1-3	-	TRBD1	CASSEAQGAGRINTIYF	TGTGCCAGCAGTGAAGCCCAGGGGGCAGGGAGAATCAACACCATATATTTT
TRBV5-1	TRBJ2-3	-	-	CASSLEGRGRGDTQYF	TGCGCCAGCAGCTTGGAGGGACGCGGGCGGGGAGATACGCAGTATTTT
TRBV5-1	TRBJ2-2	-	-	CASRRQSLPNTGELFF	TGCGCCAGCAGGAGACAGAGCCTTCCGAACACCGGGGAGCTGTTTTTT
TRBV6-2/TRBV6-3	TRBJ2-6	-	-	CASSRVPGNVLTF	TGTGCCAGCAGTAGAGTACCAGGAAACGTCCTGACTTTC
TRBV20-1	TRBJ2-7	-	TRBD1	CSARAPGTGVYF	TGCAGTGCTAGAGCCCCAGGGACAGGAGTTTACTTC
TRBV7-9	TRBJ1-6	-	-	CASSLKQGTPGGPLHF	TGTGCCAGCAGCTTAAAGCAGGGTACCCCGGGGGGCCCCCTCCACTTT
TRBV2	TRBJ2-1	once	TRBD2	CASSVDAGGPVREQFF	TGTGCCAGCAGTGTTGATGCGGGAGGGCCGGTCAGGGAGCAGTTCTTC
TRBV12-3/TRBV12-4	TRBJ2-1	-	-	CASSLRGVSSRGEQFF	TGTGCCAGCAGTTTGAGGGGCGTCTCCTCGAGGGGTGAGCAGTTCTTC
TRBV18	TRBJ2-7	-	TRBD1	CASSESGQGAIEQYF	TGTGCCAGCTCAGAATCGGGACAGGGGGCGATCGAGCAGTACTTC
TRBV30	TRBJ1-3	-	-	CAWSEKGSSGNTIYF	TGTGCCTGGAGTGAAAAGGGGAGCTCTGGAAACACCATATATTTT
TRBV5-1	TRBJ2-2	-	TRBD1	CASSPGQGARTGELFF	TGCGCCAGCAGCCCTGGACAGGGGGCGAGGACCGGGGAGCTGTTTTTT
TRBV14	TRBJ2-1	-	TRBD2	CASSQVRELAGPYNEQFF	TGTGCCAGCAGCCAAGTTCGGGAATTAGCGGGCCCCTACAATGAGCAGTTCTTC
TRBV11-1	TRBJ2-7	-	-	CASSRGTSLTPNEQYF	TGTGCCAGCAGCCGCGGCACTAGTTTAACCCCGAACGAGCAGTACTTC
TRBV20-1	TRBJ1-4	-	TRBD1	CSAPSSGGEKLFF	TGCAGTGCCCCCTCTTCAGGGGGTGAAAAACTGTTTTTT
TRBV7-8	TRBJ2-1	-	TRBD2	CASSPRTSGSLHEQFF	TGTGCCAGCAGCCCCAGGACTAGCGGGAGTCTGCATGAGCAGTTCTTC
TRBV2	TRBJ2-3	-	TRBD1	CASRPGTGGADTQYF	TGTGCCAGCAGACCCGGGACAGGGGGTGCAGATACGCAGTATTTT
TRBV12-1	TRBJ1-2	-	-	CASSVGPRF	TGTGCCAGCAGCGTGGGCCCTCGCTTC
TRBV29-1	TRBJ2-3	-	-	CSVEEGTTDTQYF	TGCAGCGTTGAAGAAGGGACCACAGATACGCAGTATTTT
TRBV7-2	TRBJ1-1	-	-	CASSAGWATEAFF	TGTGCCAGCAGCGCCGGATGGGCCACTGAAGCTTTCTTT